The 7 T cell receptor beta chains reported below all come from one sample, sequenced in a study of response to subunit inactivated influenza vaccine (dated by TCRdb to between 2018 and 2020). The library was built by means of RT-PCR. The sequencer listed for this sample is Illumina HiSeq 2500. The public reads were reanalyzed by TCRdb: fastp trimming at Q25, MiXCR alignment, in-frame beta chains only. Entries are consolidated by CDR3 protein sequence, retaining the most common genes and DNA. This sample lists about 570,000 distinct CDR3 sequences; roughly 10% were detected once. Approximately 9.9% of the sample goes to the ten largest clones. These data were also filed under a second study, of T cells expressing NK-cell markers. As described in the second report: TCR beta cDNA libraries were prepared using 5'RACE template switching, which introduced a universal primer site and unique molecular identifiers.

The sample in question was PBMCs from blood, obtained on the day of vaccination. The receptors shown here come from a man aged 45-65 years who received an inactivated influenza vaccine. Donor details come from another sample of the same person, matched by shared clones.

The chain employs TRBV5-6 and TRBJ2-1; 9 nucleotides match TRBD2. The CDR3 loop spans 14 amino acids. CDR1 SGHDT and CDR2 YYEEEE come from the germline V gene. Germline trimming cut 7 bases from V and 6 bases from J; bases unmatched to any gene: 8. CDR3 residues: CASLLGTSINEQFF. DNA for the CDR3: TGTGCCAGCCTTTTAGGGACTAGCATCAATGAGCAGTTCTTC.

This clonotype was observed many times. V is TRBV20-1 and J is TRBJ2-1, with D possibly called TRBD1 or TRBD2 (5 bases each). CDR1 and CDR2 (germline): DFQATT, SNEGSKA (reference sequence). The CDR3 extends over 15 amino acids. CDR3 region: CSPAAGAYSYNEQFF. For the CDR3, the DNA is TGCAGCCCTGCGGCCGGGGCCTACTCCTACAATGAGCAGTTCTTC.

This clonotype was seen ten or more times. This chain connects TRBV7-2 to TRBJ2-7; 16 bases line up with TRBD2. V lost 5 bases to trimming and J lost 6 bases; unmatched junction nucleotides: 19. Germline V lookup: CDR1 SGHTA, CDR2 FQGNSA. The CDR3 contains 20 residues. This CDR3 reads CASSLKVAGLAGGRWSEQYF. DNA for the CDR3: TGTGCCAGCAGCCTAAAGGTGGCGGGACTAGCGGGGGGGCGGTGGTCCGAGCAGTACTTC.

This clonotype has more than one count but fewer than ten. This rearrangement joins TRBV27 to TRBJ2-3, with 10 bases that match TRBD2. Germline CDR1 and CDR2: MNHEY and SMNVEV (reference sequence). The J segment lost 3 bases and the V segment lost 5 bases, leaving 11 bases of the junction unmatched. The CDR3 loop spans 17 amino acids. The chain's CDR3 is CASSRGLARLRTDTQYF. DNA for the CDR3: TGTGCCAGCAGTAGGGGACTAGCGAGACTTAGGACAGATACGCAGTATTTT.

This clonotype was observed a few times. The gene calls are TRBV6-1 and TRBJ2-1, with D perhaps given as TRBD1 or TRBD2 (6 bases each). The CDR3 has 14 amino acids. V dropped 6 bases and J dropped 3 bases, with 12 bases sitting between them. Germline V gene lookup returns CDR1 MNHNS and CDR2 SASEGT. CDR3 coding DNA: TGTGCCAGCAGGGGGGGACATAGCTACAATGAGCAGTTCTTC. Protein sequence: CASRGGHSYNEQFF.

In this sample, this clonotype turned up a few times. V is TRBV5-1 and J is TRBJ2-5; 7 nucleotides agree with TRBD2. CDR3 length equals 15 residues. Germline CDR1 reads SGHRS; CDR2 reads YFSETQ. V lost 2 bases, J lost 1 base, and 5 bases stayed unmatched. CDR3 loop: CASSFSSGLQETQYF. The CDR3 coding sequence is TGCGCCAGCAGCTTTTCTAGCGGCCTCCAAGAGACCCAGTACTTC.

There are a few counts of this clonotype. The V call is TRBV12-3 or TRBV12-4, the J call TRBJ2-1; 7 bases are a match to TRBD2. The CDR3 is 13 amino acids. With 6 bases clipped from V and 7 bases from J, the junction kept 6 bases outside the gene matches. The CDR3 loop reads CASRTWEGNEQFF. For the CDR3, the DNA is TGTGCCAGCAGGACCTGGGAGGGGAATGAGCAGTTCTTC.